This is a list of T cell receptor beta chains from one sample in a study of blood T cell repertoires in COVID-19. TCRdb's copy holds only in-frame clones and misses some; the assay was immunoSEQ multiplex PCR. The repertoire holds over 250,000 clones, over 80% seen once, with 8% to 9% in the top ten. Material for sequencing was PBMCs or T cells enriched from blood (not recorded which). All receptors derive from a woman younger than 30 who had recovered from COVID-19. Each CDR3 is given with its conserved first and last residue. A D gene is named only where the DNA matches it firmly. Only part of the rows carry a size: once, few, many, or a class if the clone is expanded.

NA	TRBV3-1/TRBV3-2	NA	15	TRBJ1-1	TGTGCCAGCAGCCCGTACGGGGCGGGGGGCACTGAAGCTTTCTTT	CASSPYGAGGTEAFF
NA	TRBV6-4	TRBD1	16	TRBJ2-3	TGTGCCAGCCACCCGGTCGGTACAGGGGCCAAGAATACGCAGTATTTT	CASHPVGTGAKNTQYF
once	TRBV2	NA	13	TRBJ1-1	TGTGCCAGCATTTTGCGCGCGAACACTGAAGCTTTCTTT	CASILRANTEAFF
NA	TRBV5-1	TRBD2	14	TRBJ2-1	TGCGCCAGCACAACTAGCGGGGGTCGGTATGAGCAGTTCTTC	CASTTSGGRYEQFF
NA	TRBV7-8	NA	11	TRBJ1-1	TGTGCCAGCAGCCCGGACACTGAAGCTTTCTTT	CASSPDTEAFF
NA	TRBV27	TRBD2	14	TRBJ2-1	TGTGCCAGCACGCTAGCGGGATTTATGGATGAGCAGTTCTTC	CASTLAGFMDEQFF
NA	TRBV3-1/TRBV3-2	NA	14	TRBJ2-1	TGTGCCAGCAGCCAGGGGACTTTTCCGGGCATGAGAATCTTC	CASSQGTFPGMRIF
once	TRBV28	TRBD2	11	TRBJ2-5	TGTGCCAGCAGTTTACCGGGACTATTATACTTC	CASSLPGLLYF
NA	TRBV10-1	TRBD2	16	TRBJ2-7	TGCGCCAGCAGTGAGTCGACTCAAGCGGGGATTGGCGAGCAGTACTTC	CASSESTQAGIGEQYF
NA	TRBV19	TRBD2	15	TRBJ2-3	TGTGCCAGTAGTCCTCGGGGGGGAGGCACAGATACGCAGTATTTT	CASSPRGGGTDTQYF
NA	TRBV28	NA	15	TRBJ2-7	TGTGCCAGCAGCACCCCCGAGACAGGCTACTACGAGCAGTACTTC	CASSTPETGYYEQYF
NA	TRBV9	TRBD1	15	TRBJ2-3	TGTGCCAGCAGCGTGGCCGGGACAGGAGAGGATACGCAGTATTTT	CASSVAGTGEDTQYF
NA	TRBV11-2	TRBD1	16	TRBJ2-7	TGTGCCAGCAGCCCAATCAGGGGGTTTAAAATCTACGAGCAGTACTTC	CASSPIRGFKIYEQYF
NA	TRBV24-1	NA	15	TRBJ1-3	TGTGCCACCAGTGATTCGTGGGGCGCTGGAAACACCATATATTTT	CATSDSWGAGNTIYF
NA	TRBV3-1/TRBV3-2	NA	17	TRBJ1-4	TGTGCCAGCAGCCCAAACCGCGGGTATGCAACTAATGAAAAACTGTTTTTT	CASSPNRGYATNEKLFF
NA	TRBV7-2	NA	14	TRBJ1-2	TGTGCCAGCAGCTTAGCCCGCCCGACATATGGCTACACCTTC	CASSLARPTYGYTF
once	TRBV21-1	NA	9	TRBJ1-4	TGTGCCAGCAGTTTAGAACTGTTTTTT	CASSLELFF
NA	TRBV6-5	TRBD2	16	TRBJ2-5	TGTGCCAGCAGTTACGGAAGGCTAGCGGGAGTAGAGACCCAGTACTTC	CASSYGRLAGVETQYF
NA	TRBV9	TRBD1	15	TRBJ2-3	TGTGCCAGCAGCGCCTTGACAGGGTACACAGATACGCAGTATTTT	CASSALTGYTDTQYF
few	TRBV6-4	TRBD2	15	TRBJ2-2	TGTGCCAGCAGTGACTCTAGCGGGGGCTCCGGGGAGCTGTTTTTT	CASSDSSGGSGELFF
NA	TRBV7-2	NA	14	TRBJ1-2	TGTGCCAGCAGCTTAGGGGGCCTAGGGTATGGCTACACCTTC	CASSLGGLGYGYTF
NA	TRBV9	TRBD2	18	TRBJ2-3	TGTGCCAGCAGCGTAGAGTGGACTAGCGGGATTAGCACAGATACGCAGTATTTT	CASSVEWTSGISTDTQYF
few	TRBV7-2	NA	14	TRBJ1-5	TGTGCCAGCAGCCTCAGACACGGAGGTCAGCCCCAGCATTTT	CASSLRHGGQPQHF
few	TRBV28	NA	13	TRBJ1-5	TGTGCCACCCACCCGTGGCTGGATCAGCCCCAGCATTTT	CATHPWLDQPQHF
NA	TRBV28	TRBD1	19	TRBJ1-1	TGTGCCAGCAGTTCCCGAATAACGACAGGGGAAAGTATAGGCACTGAAGCTTTCTTT	CASSSRITTGESIGTEAFF
medium-sized	TRBV4-3	NA	17	TRBJ1-6	TGCGCCAGCAGTCAAGGACTACCGAGCTCCTATAATTCACCCCTCCACTTT	CASSQGLPSSYNSPLHF
NA	TRBV6-6	NA	13	TRBJ1-5	TGTGCCAGCAGTTACTGGGGGCCCCAGCCCCAGCATTTT	CASSYWGPQPQHF
NA	TRBV12-5	TRBD1	24	TRBJ1-6	TGTGCTAGTCCCGGACCAGAACCGGGACAGGGGGCCCTTGCTTCGTCCCCCTGTAATTCACCCCTCCACTTT	CASPGPEPGQGALASSPCNSPLHF
NA	TRBV11-2	NA	13	TRBJ2-5	TGTGCCAGCAGCCGGGGGTCGGGAGAGACCCAGTACTTC	CASSRGSGETQYF
NA	TRBV28	TRBD2	15	TRBJ2-1	TGTGCCATTACCCCCCTCGCGGGGGGGCCCGATGAGCAGTTCTTC	CAITPLAGGPDEQFF
NA	TRBV6-5	TRBD1	16	TRBJ2-7	TGTGCCAGCAGTTACATCCGGACAGGGGGAAGCTACGAGCAGTACTTC	CASSYIRTGGSYEQYF
few	TRBV7-9	TRBD1	17	TRBJ2-2	TGTGCCAGCAGCGCCCGGGACAGGGGGCGGAACACCGGGGAGCTGTTTTTT	CASSARDRGRNTGELFF
NA	TRBV19	NA	13	TRBJ1-5	TGTGCCAGTAGTATAGTCCTCAATCAGCCCCAGCATTTT	CASSIVLNQPQHF
NA	TRBV7-2	TRBD1	17	TRBJ1-2	TGTGCCAGCAGCTGGGCGGGGGGGACAGAGCCCAACTATGGCTACACCTTC	CASSWAGGTEPNYGYTF
NA	TRBV27	NA	13	TRBJ1-2	TGTGCCAGCAGTCATGGGGGGGAGGATGGCTACACCTTC	CASSHGGEDGYTF
NA	TRBV2	NA	18	TRBJ1-2	TGTGCCAGCAAGTTTTGGGCGGGCGTCCCTGGACGGCAAAATGGCTACACCTTC	CASKFWAGVPGRQNGYTF
NA	TRBV9	NA	13	TRBJ1-1	TGTGCCAGCAGCGTATTGCGGAACACTGAAGCTTTCTTT	CASSVLRNTEAFF
NA	TRBV6-5	NA	13	TRBJ1-2	TGTGCCAGCAGTTACTCTCCGGGGATTGGCTACACCTTC	CASSYSPGIGYTF
NA	TRBV6-2/TRBV6-3	NA	15	TRBJ1-5	TGTGCCAGCAGTTCCCACGGGGGGAGCAATCAGCCCCAGCATTTT	CASSSHGGSNQPQHF
NA	TRBV28	NA	14	TRBJ1-5	TGTGCCAGCAGTTTATTGCGGGGTGTTCAGCCCCAGCATTTT	CASSLLRGVQPQHF
NA	TRBV29-1	TRBD2	14	TRBJ2-3	TGCAGCGTCGCCGGGGGGTGGGGCACAGATACGCAGTATTTT	CSVAGGWGTDTQYF
once	TRBV11-3	NA	17	TRBJ2-1	TGTGCCAGCAGTCCAAAACGGGCCGGAACAGGGACCAATGAGCAGTTCTTC	CASSPKRAGTGTNEQFF
once	TRBV7-9	NA	15	TRBJ1-1	TGTGCCAGCAGCTTAGCGCAGGGGAAGAACACTGAAGCTTTCTTT	CASSLAQGKNTEAFF
NA	TRBV29-1	TRBD1	13	TRBJ2-7	TGCAGCGTCACCGTAACAGGGGCCTACGAGCAGTACTTC	CSVTVTGAYEQYF
few	TRBV7-3	TRBD2	15	TRBJ2-1	TGTGCCAGCAGCGCACTAGCGGGAGCTAACAATGAGCAGTTCTTC	CASSALAGANNEQFF
NA	TRBV28	TRBD1	15	TRBJ1-2	TGTGCCAGCAAGAGGAATCGACAGGGGGCGGTTGGCTACACCTTC	CASKRNRQGAVGYTF
NA	TRBV4-3	NA	17	TRBJ2-2	TGCGCCAGCAGCCAAGATTTAACTCTCGGAGGGACCGGGGAGCTGTTTTTT	CASSQDLTLGGTGELFF
NA	TRBV28	TRBD2	15	TRBJ2-7	TGTGCCAGCAGTATAACTAGCGGGAGTTCCTACGAGCAGTACTTC	CASSITSGSSYEQYF
NA	TRBV9	TRBD1	15	TRBJ1-1	TGTGCCAGCAGCGTCCTCGGGACAGGGCACACTGAAGCTTTCTTT	CASSVLGTGHTEAFF
NA	TRBV4-1	TRBD2	19	TRBJ2-1	TGCGCCAGCAGCCAAGAGGTGGTAGCGGGACCGCGTCTCTCCAATGAGCAGTTCTTC	CASSQEVVAGPRLSNEQFF
few	TRBV6-2/TRBV6-3	TRBD1	16	TRBJ2-7	TGTGCCAGCACCTACTCGATCAGACAGGGTAGCTACGAGCAGTACTTC	CASTYSIRQGSYEQYF
NA	TRBV28	NA	15	TRBJ2-7	TGTGCCAGCACCGCACTGCGCCGGGGGGCGCTTGAGCAGTACTTC	CASTALRRGALEQYF
NA	TRBV15	NA	13	TRBJ1-5	TGTGCCACCAGCAGAGTTCGGTTTCAGCCCCAGCATTTT	CATSRVRFQPQHF
NA	TRBV3-1/TRBV3-2	TRBD1	18	TRBJ2-7	TGTGCCAGCAGCCAAGCTCTCGGCGATTGGGACAGCTCCTACGAGCAGTACTTC	CASSQALGDWDSSYEQYF
NA	TRBV10-3	NA	14	TRBJ2-7	TGTGCCATCAGTGCCCGCAGGGATCCCTACGAGCAGTACTTC	CAISARRDPYEQYF
NA	TRBV6-1	NA	14	TRBJ1-5	TGTGCCAGCAGTGACGGGGAGGGGGGTCAGCCCCAGCATTTT	CASSDGEGGQPQHF
once	TRBV15	TRBD2	16	TRBJ2-3	TGTGCCACCAGCAGCAGACTAGCGGAACTCACAGATACGCAGTATTTT	CATSSRLAELTDTQYF
NA	TRBV24-1	NA	14	TRBJ2-3	TGTGCCACCAGTGATTCTATATCAACGGATACGCAGTATTTT	CATSDSISTDTQYF
NA	TRBV7-9	NA	14	TRBJ2-3	TGTGCCAGCCACCAGGGGTCGAGCACAGATACGCAGTATTTT	CASHQGSSTDTQYF
NA	TRBV7-9	NA	14	TRBJ2-1	TGTGCCAGCACCCATGGAGGAGGATACAATGAGCAGTTCTTC	CASTHGGGYNEQFF